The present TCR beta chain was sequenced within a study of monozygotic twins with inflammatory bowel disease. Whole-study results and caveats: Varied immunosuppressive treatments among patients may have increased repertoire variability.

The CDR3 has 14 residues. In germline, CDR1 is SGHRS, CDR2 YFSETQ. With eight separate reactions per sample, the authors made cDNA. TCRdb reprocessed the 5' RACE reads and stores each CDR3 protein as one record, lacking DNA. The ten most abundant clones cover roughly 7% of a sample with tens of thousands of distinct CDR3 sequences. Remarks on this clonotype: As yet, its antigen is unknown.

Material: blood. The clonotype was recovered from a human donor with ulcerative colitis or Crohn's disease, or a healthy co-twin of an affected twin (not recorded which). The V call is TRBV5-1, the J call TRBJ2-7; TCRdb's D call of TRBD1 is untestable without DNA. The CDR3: CASSLGQGAYEQYF.